The rows below give T cell receptor beta chains drawn from one sample of a study of cytomegalovirus exposure and HLA in healthy donors. Libraries were prepared by immunoSEQ multiplex PCR; TCRdb keeps only in-frame clonotypes and omits some of them. The sample lists about 98,000 clones, around 80% occurring once. Sequenced sample: PBMCs. These receptors were collected from a man in his forties or fifties in good health and CMV-seronegative. The CDR3 runs from the conserved cysteine through the conserved F or W. Each record gives: clone size, J gene, D gene, V gene, CDR3 protein, CDR3 DNA. The D gene is left open where the match is weak. Clone size is given for some rows only: seen once, a few or many times, or a class if the clone is expanded.

-,TRBJ2-5,-,TRBV6-4,CASSVGQGKTQYF,TGTGCCAGCAGTGTGGGGCAGGGGAAGACCCAGTACTTC
-,TRBJ1-2,-,TRBV6-5,CASRNEVGYTF,TGTGCCAGCAGGAACGAGGTTGGCTACACCTTC
-,TRBJ2-3,TRBD2,TRBV6-6,CASSGGVPTDTQYF,TGTGCCAGCAGCGGGGGGGTTCCCACAGATACGCAGTATTTT
-,TRBJ2-7,TRBD1,TRBV7-2,CASRAGTGNYEQYF,TGTGCCAGCAGGGCCGGGACAGGGAACTACGAGCAGTACTTC
-,TRBJ2-1,TRBD2,TRBV10-1,CASTKTGGGMYNEQFF,TGCGCCAGCACCAAAACGGGGGGGGGTATGTACAATGAGCAGTTCTTC
-,TRBJ2-3,TRBD2,TRBV29-1,CSAVTSGGADTQYF,TGCAGCGCTGTGACTAGCGGGGGGGCAGATACGCAGTATTTT
-,TRBJ1-6,TRBD1,TRBV5-4,CASNSQGAGSPLHF,TGTGCCAGCAACTCGCAGGGGGCAGGTTCACCCCTCCACTTT
-,TRBJ2-7,TRBD1,TRBV28,CASSPTDRVYEQYF,TGTGCCAGCAGTCCAACCGACAGGGTCTACGAGCAGTACTTC
-,TRBJ2-3,-,TRBV28,CASSLRGASSTDTQYF,TGTGCCAGCAGTCTTCGCGGGGCGTCTAGCACAGATACGCAGTATTTT
-,TRBJ1-2,-,TRBV21-1,CASSNRDRREGYGYTF,TGTGCCAGCAGCAATCGGGACAGGCGGGAGGGCTATGGCTACACCTTC
few,TRBJ2-1,TRBD1,TRBV28,CATDRIYNEQFF,TGTGCCACGGACAGGATTTACAATGAGCAGTTCTTC
-,TRBJ2-1,-,TRBV18,CASSPPEAYNEQFF,TGTGCCAGCTCCCCGCCCGAGGCCTACAATGAGCAGTTCTTC
-,TRBJ2-4,-,TRBV7-9,CASSAAPRSIQYF,TGTGCCAGCAGCGCGGCTCCCAGATCGATTCAGTACTTC
-,TRBJ1-5,-,TRBV28,CASRFYRERQPQHF,TGTGCCAGCAGGTTCTACAGGGAGAGGCAGCCCCAGCATTTT
-,TRBJ2-2,-,TRBV30,CAWTLRGLKNTGELFF,TGTGCCTGGACCCTACGGGGTTTGAAGAACACCGGGGAGCTGTTTTTT
-,TRBJ2-7,-,TRBV7-2,CASSLGDNYEQYF,TGTGCCAGCAGCTTAGGGGACAACTACGAGCAGTACTTC
-,TRBJ1-1,-,TRBV5-1,CASSQVSGTEAFF,TGCGCCAGCAGCCAAGTATCGGGGACTGAAGCTTTCTTT
-,TRBJ2-7,-,TRBV11-2,CASSSIQATYEQYF,TGTGCCAGCAGCTCTATACAGGCGACATACGAGCAGTACTTC
-,TRBJ1-1,-,TRBV7-9,CASSFLRVSAEAFF,TGTGCCAGCAGCTTCCTCAGGGTCTCGGCTGAAGCTTTCTTT
-,TRBJ1-3,-,TRBV10-3,CAISEGNVVSVPSGNTIYF,TGTGCCATCAGTGAGGGTAATGTTGTTTCAGTGCCTTCTGGAAACACCATATATTTT
-,TRBJ2-2,TRBD1,TRBV4-1,CASSTRTGANTGELFF,TGCGCCAGCAGCACCCGTACAGGGGCTAATACCGGGGAGCTGTTTTTT
-,TRBJ2-7,TRBD1,TRBV7-6,CASSAHAISQGAGLSYEQYF,TGTGCCAGCAGCGCCCACGCAATCTCCCAGGGGGCAGGTTTATCTTACGAGCAGTACTTC
-,TRBJ2-1,TRBD1,TRBV6-1,CASEDRVWEQFF,TGTGCCAGCGAAGACAGGGTTTGGGAGCAGTTCTTC
once,TRBJ2-3,-,TRBV30,CAWVDSPSTDTQYF,TGTGCCTGGGTGGACAGCCCTAGCACAGATACGCAGTATTTT
-,TRBJ1-2,TRBD1,TRBV9,CASSVGQGAGGNYGYTF,TGTGCCAGCAGCGTAGGACAGGGGGCGGGCGGGAACTATGGCTACACCTTC
-,TRBJ1-6,-,TRBV30,CAWSAEVLPNSPLHF,TGTGCCTGGAGTGCGGAGGTTCTTCCTAATTCACCCCTCCACTTT
-,TRBJ2-7,-,TRBV7-6,CASSFDTGSYEQYF,TGTGCCAGCAGCTTCGATACAGGGTCCTACGAGCAGTACTTC
-,TRBJ2-2,TRBD1,TRBV19,CASSIGQGRTGELFF,TGTGCCAGTAGTATCGGACAGGGGCGCACCGGGGAGCTGTTTTTT
once,TRBJ2-3,TRBD1,TRBV7-9,CASGQDRGLEDTQYF,TGTGCCAGCGGCCAGGACAGGGGGCTTGAGGATACGCAGTATTTT
-,TRBJ2-7,TRBD2,TRBV15,CATSRYRGDGYEQYF,TGTGCCACCAGCAGGTACCGGGGGGATGGATACGAGCAGTACTTC
-,TRBJ2-1,TRBD1,TRBV5-1,CASSFSGGAYNEQFF,TGCGCCAGCAGCTTTTCAGGGGGTGCGTACAATGAGCAGTTCTTC
few,TRBJ2-7,TRBD1,TRBV6-1,CASRQGPGEQYF,TGTGCCAGCAGACAGGGGCCCGGAGAGCAGTACTTC
-,TRBJ1-5,-,TRBV5-5,CASSLSIRNQPQHF,TGTGCCAGCAGCTTGTCTATCCGAAATCAGCCCCAGCATTTT
-,TRBJ2-1,-,TRBV7-2,CASSLGGTGKQFF,TGTGCCAGCAGCTTGGGGGGTACGGGGAAACAGTTCTTC
-,TRBJ2-2,TRBD1,TRBV10-3,CAISETTGGTGELFF,TGTGCCATCAGTGAAACGACAGGGGGGACCGGGGAGCTGTTTTTT
few,TRBJ1-2,-,TRBV10-3,CAISERGGVDGYTF,TGTGCCATCAGTGAGCGGGGGGGGGTCGATGGCTACACCTTC
-,TRBJ1-5,-,TRBV6-1,CASRLTQPQHF,TGTGCCAGCAGGCTGACACAGCCCCAGCATTTT
-,TRBJ1-1,-,TRBV27,CASSLSSGDTEAFF,TGTGCCAGCAGTTTATCATCAGGGGACACTGAAGCTTTCTTT
once,TRBJ2-1,TRBD1,TRBV4-1,CASSLPQGIAYNEQFF,TGCGCCAGCAGCCTCCCACAGGGGATCGCCTACAATGAGCAGTTCTTC
-,TRBJ1-2,-,TRBV2,CASSSPIMSRNYGYTF,TGTGCCAGCAGTTCCCCTATCATGAGCCGTAACTATGGCTACACCTTC
once,TRBJ2-7,TRBD1,TRBV15,CATSRDDRARSYEQYF,TGTGCCACCAGCAGAGACGACAGGGCACGTTCCTACGAGCAGTACTTC
-,TRBJ2-3,-,TRBV5-1,CASSWGTLMADTQYF,TGCGCCAGCAGCTGGGGGACACTAATGGCAGATACGCAGTATTTT